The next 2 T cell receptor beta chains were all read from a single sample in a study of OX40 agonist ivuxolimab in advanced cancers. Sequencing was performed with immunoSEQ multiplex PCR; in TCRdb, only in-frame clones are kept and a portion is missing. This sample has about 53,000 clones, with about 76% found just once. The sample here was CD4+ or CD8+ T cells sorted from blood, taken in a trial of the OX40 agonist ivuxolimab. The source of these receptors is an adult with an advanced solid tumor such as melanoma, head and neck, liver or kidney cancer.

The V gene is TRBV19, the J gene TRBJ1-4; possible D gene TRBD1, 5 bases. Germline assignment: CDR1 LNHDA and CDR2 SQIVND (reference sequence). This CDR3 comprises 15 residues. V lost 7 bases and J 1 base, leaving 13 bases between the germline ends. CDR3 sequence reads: CASNDGGLTNEKLFF. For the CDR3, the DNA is TGTGCCAGTAATGACGGGGGATTAACTAATGAAAAACTGTTTTTT.

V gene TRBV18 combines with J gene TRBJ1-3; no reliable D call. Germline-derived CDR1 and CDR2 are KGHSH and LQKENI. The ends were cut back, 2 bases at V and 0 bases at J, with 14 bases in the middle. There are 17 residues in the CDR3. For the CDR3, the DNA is TGTGCCAGCTCACCAGCATCAGGCCCGATCTCTGGAAACACCATATATTTT. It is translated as CASSPASGPISGNTIYF.